The 30 T cell receptor beta chains in this list originate from one sample, sequenced in a study of OX40 agonist ivuxolimab in advanced cancers. Data came from immunoSEQ multiplex PCR; TCRdb stores just in-frame clones and leaves some out. The data hold approximately 77,000 clones, with 70% to 90% observed a single time. The material sequenced was CD4+ or CD8+ T cells sorted from blood, taken in a trial of the OX40 agonist ivuxolimab. The receptors derive from an adult with an advanced solid tumor such as melanoma, head and neck, liver or kidney cancer.

The table lists this clone with a count of one. The CDR3 nucleotides read TGTGCCAGCAGCCAAACAGAGACCCAGTACTTC. It encodes CASSQTETQYF. V gene TRBV14 combines with J gene TRBJ2-5; no reliable D call. This CDR3 is 11 amino acids long. Trimming left V 2 bases short and J 4 bases short, with 2 bases between. CDR1 and CDR2 from the germline V gene are SGHDN and FVKESK.

This chain links TRBV18 with TRBJ1-1; 8 positions match TRBD1. Germline assignment: CDR1 KGHSH and CDR2 LQKENI. The V gene end was trimmed by 4 bases and the J gene end by 4 bases; junction bases not matched to a gene: 14. CDR3 length: 17 amino acids. This CDR3 reads CASSLSGQGLSGTEAFF. DNA of the CDR3: TGTGCCAGCTCACTCTCCGGACAGGGATTAAGTGGCACTGAAGCTTTCTTT.

This chain connects TRBV28 to TRBJ1-5, with 7 bases fitting TRBD1. The trim removed 7 bases at V and 9 bases at J, leaving 6 bases unmatched. This CDR3 spans 12 amino acids. Germline V lookup: CDR1 MDHEN, CDR2 SYDVKM. The CDR3 is CASTDRVTPQHF. The CDR3 DNA is TGTGCCAGCACCGACAGGGTAACGCCCCAGCATTTT.

This rearrangement joins TRBV28 to TRBJ2-1; D is unclear. This CDR3 region has 12 residues. The germline gives CDR1 MDHEN, CDR2 SYDVKM. The ends were cut back, 4 bases at V and 2 bases at J, with 3 bases in the middle. CDR3 sequence reads: CASSSAYNEQFF. The CDR3 nucleotides are TGTGCCAGCAGTTCGGCCTACAATGAGCAGTTCTTC.

The CDR3 DNA follows: TGTGCCAGCAACCTCGCCGGCCCCGGAGTGGATACGCAGTATTTT. Translating gives CASNLAGPGVDTQYF. The V gene is TRBV11-2, the J gene TRBJ2-3; D not certain. The ends were cut back, 7 bases at V and 6 bases at J, with 20 bases in the middle. This CDR3 has 15 residues. In germline, CDR1 is SGHAT, CDR2 FQNNGV.

The V and J genes are TRBV18 and TRBJ2-7, with D tentatively TRBD1 (6 bases). Deletions cut 4 bases from V and 6 bases from J, with 19 bases between. The CDR3 runs 15 residues. Germline V gene data show CDR1 as KGHSH and CDR2 as LQKENI. The CDR3 DNA follows: TGTGCCAGCTCACGGCTGGCAGGGGCCCCGTTCGAGCAGTACTTC. Translated: CASSRLAGAPFEQYF.

The V call is TRBV9, the J call TRBJ2-5; TRBD2 matches 12 bases. V shed 3 bases and J 7 bases; nucleotides not matched to a gene: 4. The length of the CDR3 is 14 residues. Germline CDR1 reads SGDLS; CDR2 reads YYNGEE. The CDR3 loop is CASSGQLAGGTQYF. The CDR3 coding sequence is TGTGCCAGCAGCGGTCAACTAGCGGGGGGGACCCAGTACTTC.

This chain connects TRBV19 to TRBJ2-1; D tentatively fits TRBD1 or TRBD2 (6 bases each). The CDR3 sequence is 16 residues long. Per germline, CDR1 LNHDA and CDR2 SQIVND (reference sequence). With 5 bases removed from V and 7 bases from J, the gap between germline ends came to 21 bases. The CDR3: CASSFQTRGLLNEQFF. CDR3 in DNA: TGTGCCAGTAGTTTTCAGACTCGGGGGCTACTAAATGAGCAGTTCTTC.

CDR3 sequence (DNA): TGTGCCAGTAGTACGCTAGCGGGAGACGGGGAGACCCAGTACTTC. Translated, it gives CASSTLAGDGETQYF. This chain connects TRBV19 to TRBJ2-5, with 10 bases fitting TRBD2. The junction had 7 bases not matched to a gene; V was cut back by 4 bases and J by 5 bases. Looked up from germline, CDR1 is LNHDA and CDR2 is SQIVND (reference sequence). The CDR3 consists of 15 residues.

The J gene is TRBJ1-2, the V gene TRBV4-2; tentative D call: TRBD1 (6 bases). Trimming pared 0 bases from V and 8 bases from J, leaving 16 bases between. CDR3 length: 15 amino acids. Germline CDR1 LGHNA, CDR2 YNFKEQ. CDR3: CASSQDLAGVGGYTF. CDR3 sequence (DNA): TGTGCCAGCAGCCAAGATCTTGCAGGGGTAGGGGGCTACACCTTC.

The rearrangement joins TRBV7-3 to TRBJ2-3, with TRBD2 matching over 8 bases. CDR3 length: 15 residues. V was clipped by 2 bases and J by 5 bases; unmatched bases: 6. From germline, CDR1 is SGHTA and CDR2 FQGTGA. The chain's CDR3 is CASSLGGLAGDTQYF. The CDR3 DNA reads TGTGCCAGCAGCTTAGGAGGTCTAGCGGGAGATACGCAGTATTTT.

The chain employs TRBV9 and TRBJ1-1; the D is unclear. Trimming left V 4 bases short and J 7 bases short, with 17 bases between. The CDR3 spans 14 residues. Germline-derived CDR1 and CDR2 are SGDLS and YYNGEE. The CDR3 sequence: CASSPHQEFGEAFF. The DNA of the CDR3 is TGTGCCAGCAGCCCACATCAGGAATTTGGTGAAGCTTTCTTT.

The chain couples TRBV11-2 to TRBJ2-3; D might be TRBD1 (6 bases). The length of the CDR3 is 15 residues. Germline CDR1 and CDR2: SGHAT and FQNNGV. Trimming shortened V by 1 base and J by 2 bases, and 10 bases separated the two germline ends. The CDR3 nucleotides are TGTGCCAGCAGCTTAGGGGACACACACACAGATACGCAGTATTTT. It codes for CASSLGDTHTDTQYF.

The rearrangement uses TRBV2 and TRBJ2-1, with 9 nucleotides matching TRBD2. This CDR3 region has 16 residues. V was clipped by 5 bases and J by 7 bases; unmatched bases: 12. CDR1 and CDR2 from the germline V gene are SNHLY and FYNNEI. The CDR3 bases are TGTGCCAGCAGTCCACCCCTAGCGGGAAAGAGTAATGAGCAGTTCTTC. Translation: CASSPPLAGKSNEQFF.

The chain has TRBV29-1 and TRBJ1-5; weak D call: TRBD1 (5 bases). Germline V gives CDR1 SQVTM, CDR2 ANQGSEA. Trimming removed 7 bases at V and 4 bases at J, with 14 bases between. The CDR3 totals 13 residues. CDR3 nucleotides: TGCAGCGCCGCGTGGGGGAATAATCAGCCCCAGCATTTT. Amino acids: CSAAWGNNQPQHF.

This sequence joins TRBV11-2 and TRBJ2-1; a weak D match, TRBD1 (6 bases). From germline, CDR1 is SGHAT and CDR2 FQNNGV. V was cut by 1 base and J by 7 bases, with 14 bases left in between. The CDR3 is 15 residues long. The CDR3 sequence is CASSLVGDTANEQFF. The DNA for the CDR3 is TGTGCCAGCAGCTTAGTGGGGGACACTGCTAATGAGCAGTTCTTC.

This clone was seen a handful of times. The chain combines TRBV30 with TRBJ1-1; D uncertain. Germline values: CDR1 GTSNPN, CDR2 SVGIG (reference sequence). The CDR3 contains 11 residues. The CDR3 region has the DNA TGTGCATTCGTGCTGAACACTGAAGCTTTCTTT. Translating it yields CAFVLNTEAFF.

CDR3 in DNA: TGTGCCACCGAGTTGCGGGAGATCTGGGATGAGCAGTTCTTC. As protein: CATELREIWDEQFF. The gene calls are TRBV2 and TRBJ2-1, with 7 bases that match TRBD2. CDR3 length: 14 amino acids. With V trimmed by 10 bases and J by 8 bases, 14 bases remained unmatched. Germline V gene sequence: CDR1 SNHLY, CDR2 FYNNEI. Variable domain in full (rest from reference TRBV2 and TRBJ2-1): EPEVTQTPSHQVTQMGQEVILRCVPISNHLYFYWYRQILGQKVEFLVSFYNNEISEKSEIFDDQFSVERPDGSNFTLKIRSTKLEDSAMYFCATELREIWDEQFFGPGTRLTVL.

The genes are TRBV7-9 and TRBJ2-2; D is undetermined. The CDR3 consists of 15 residues. The germline V gene has CDR1 SEHNR and CDR2 FQNEAQ (reference sequence). V was clipped by 2 bases and J by 5 bases, with 12 bases between them. The CDR3 is CASSLRFSLTGELFF. The CDR3 DNA follows: TGTGCCAGCAGCTTAAGGTTTAGTTTAACCGGGGAGCTGTTTTTT.

This clone has only a few counts. This sequence joins TRBV11-3 and TRBJ1-4; D unresolved. The V end lost 5 bases, the J end lost 2 bases, and 15 bases lay between the germline ends. CDR1 is SGHNT, CDR2 YENEEA, per germline. The CDR3 has 16 amino acids. The CDR3 sequence is CASSRDSRGTNEKLFF. For the CDR3, the DNA is TGTGCCAGCAGCAGAGATTCCAGAGGCACTAATGAAAAACTGTTTTTT. Drawing the rest from reference TRBV11-3 and TRBJ1-4, the complete variable domain is EAGVVQSPRYKIIEKKQPVAFWCNPISGHNTLYWYLQNLGQGPELLIRYENEEAVDDSQLPKDRFSAERLKGVDSTLKIQPAELGDSAVYLCASSRDSRGTNEKLFFGSGTQLSVL.

The rearrangement joins TRBV11-2 to TRBJ1-1; D uncertain. This CDR3 comprises 14 residues. From germline, CDR1 is SGHAT and CDR2 FQNNGV. With 4 bases removed from V and 1 base from J, the gap between germline ends came to 10 bases. The DNA for the CDR3 is TGTGCCAGCAGCTCGCTTCCAGGGAACACTGAAGCTTTCTTT. Translating gives CASSSLPGNTEAFF.

Note on this clone: The junction departs from the called germline gene at one end, perhaps through a read error. This chain connects TRBV25-1 to TRBJ2-5, with D tentatively TRBD1 (6 bases). CDR1 and CDR2 (germline): MGHDK, SYGVNS. This CDR3 spans 12 amino acids. DNA of the CDR3: TGTGCCGGCAGGGGAGACCAAGAGACCCAGTACTTC. Encoded protein: CAGRGDQETQYF.

The chain is built from TRBV19 and TRBJ2-3; tentative D call: TRBD2 (5 bases). From germline, CDR1 is LNHDA and CDR2 SQIVND (reference sequence). V was trimmed by 7 bases and J by 4 bases, leaving 18 bases between them. This CDR3 has 15 residues. Here the CDR3 DNA reads TGTGCCAGTACCCCTCGAGGGCAAGTATCAGATACGCAGTATTTT. Amino acids: CASTPRGQVSDTQYF.

The rearrangement uses TRBV28 and TRBJ1-2; possibly TRBD1 for D (6 bases). V gave up 4 bases and J gave up 1 base, with 7 bases separating them. Germline V gives CDR1 MDHEN, CDR2 SYDVKM. The CDR3 runs 13 residues. CDR3 protein: CASSSGHNYGYTF. DNA of the CDR3: TGTGCCAGCAGTTCGGGACATAACTATGGCTACACCTTC.

V usage is TRBV27 and J usage is TRBJ2-3; 8 bases agree with TRBD2. The CDR3 extends over 15 amino acids. Germline V gives CDR1 MNHEY, CDR2 SMNVEV (reference sequence). Germline trimming cut 2 bases from V and 4 bases from J; bases unmatched to any gene: 5. CDR3 amino acids: CASSLGSGSADTQYF. CDR3 bases: TGTGCCAGCAGTTTAGGAAGCGGGAGTGCAGATACGCAGTATTTT.

The J gene is TRBJ2-3, the V gene TRBV7-7; D gene unclear. Trimming left V 3 bases short and J 3 bases short, with 13 bases between. The CDR3 sequence is 15 residues long. Per germline, CDR1 SSHAT and CDR2 FNYEAQ (reference sequence). Written as DNA, the CDR3 is TGTGCCAGCAGCTTTTCCCCGGACGTAACAGATACGCAGTATTTT. Its protein is CASSFSPDVTDTQYF.

The V gene is TRBV7-6, the J gene TRBJ2-3; 7 bases match TRBD1. Per the germline V gene, CDR1 is SGHVS and CDR2 is FNYEAQ. After removal of 0 bases from V and 3 bases from J, the junction contained 6 bases not matched to a gene. The CDR3 has 16 residues. Here the CDR3 reads CASSLAEAGGTDTQYF. DNA of the CDR3: TGTGCCAGCAGCTTAGCTGAGGCAGGGGGAACAGATACGCAGTATTTT.

This CDR3 reads CASSQQYGQPQHF. The DNA of the CDR3 is TGTGCCAGCAGCCAACAGTATGGCCAGCCCCAGCATTTT. This chain connects TRBV14 to TRBJ1-5; D gene uncertain. This CDR3 region has 13 residues. V was cut by 2 bases and J by 7 bases, with 9 bases left in between. Germline CDR1 reads SGHDN; CDR2 reads FVKESK.

This clone showed up many times. The rearrangement links TRBV6-6 to TRBJ1-3, with a weak D call TRBD1 (5 bases). This CDR3 contains 14 residues. Germline V CDR1 and CDR2: MNHNY, SVGAGI (reference sequence). Trimming removed 3 bases from V and 4 bases from J, with 10 bases in between. The CDR3 DNA reads as TGTGCCAGCAGTTATGGGCAGGGAGGAAACACCATATATTTT. Translation gives CASSYGQGGNTIYF.

The genes are TRBV11-2 and TRBJ2-5; D could derive from TRBD1 or TRBD2 (6 bases each). The V end was cut by 6 bases, the J end by 4 bases, with 15 bases between. The CDR3 sequence is 14 residues long. CDR1 and CDR2 from the germline V gene are SGHAT and FQNNGV. The CDR3 is CASRLTRGPETQYF. The DNA for the CDR3 is TGTGCCAGCAGGTTGACACGGGGGCCAGAGACCCAGTACTTC.